This T cell receptor beta chain was documented in a study of T cell responses to AZD1222 COVID-19 vaccine. Study summary: Combined were second doses at about 4 or about 12 weeks. Overall study results and limits: Baseline seropositivity occurred in only a handful of AZD1222 recipients. Regions 160-218 and 743-854 held dominance among vaccine-associated CD4 TCRs, which spanned spike. Females outnumbered males among donors, who were mostly white British; clonal diversity was possibly underestimated.

Regarding this clone: Antigen: not known.

Measured with immunoSEQ multiplex PCR; TCRdb has only the in-frame clones, and not every one. This table has about 120,000 clones, around 93% appearing once. Per the germline V gene, CDR1 is SEHNR and CDR2 is FQNEAQ (reference sequence). The V segment lost 5 bases and the J segment 2 bases; nucleotides outside the gene matches: 6. CDR3 length equals 14 residues. This rearrangement joins TRBV7-9 to TRBJ2-7; 7 bases are shared with TRBD1. This receptor was identified in an adult in good health. The sample in question was peripheral blood, obtained on day 0 of AZD1222 vaccination. CDR3 residues: CASSPGDRPYEQYF. The CDR3 nucleotides are TGTGCCAGCAGCCCCGGGGACAGACCCTACGAGCAGTACTTC.